This TCR beta chain was identified in a study of blood T cell repertoires in COVID-19. For the study at large: Samples of COVID-19 (acute and convalescent) were obtained from the United States, Italy and Spain. In each case, the material was cDNA or gDNA derived from T cells, B-cell-depleted T cells, or PBMCs.

Authors' analysis steps: For nucleated cells, counts were estimated from reference gene primer amplification. Method: immunoSEQ multiplex PCR; TCRdb's copy keeps in-frame clones and lacks some. V, J and clone size are taken as reported in that table, and D and trimming were inferred from the DNA itself. Of about 100,000 clones detected, roughly 87% appear once; the ten largest clones hold around 7.2%. The CDR3 spans 15 residues. The specimen was peripheral blood. V is TRBV21-1 and J is TRBJ1-6; the table names TRBD1, a call not compared with the DNA. TRBV21-1 is labeled a pseudogene. The TCR comes from a man aged 25-45 years in a cohort sampled during active COVID-19. CDR3 coding DNA: TGTGCCAGCAGCACTGCGAGACACCAAAATTCACCCCTCCACTTT. Protein: CASSTARHQNSPLHF.